This T cell receptor beta chain was sequenced in a study of T-cell reconstitution after alpha-beta-depleted transplantation in children. The germline V gene encodes CDR1 SEHNR and CDR2 FQNEAQ (reference sequence). This CDR3 spans 13 amino acids. V gave up 2 bases and J gave up 5 bases, with 9 bases separating them. Unique molecular identifiers were incorporated into the prepared TCRbeta library. MiXCR, applied by TCRdb to the PCR reads, yields one record per CDR3 protein. The sample has hundreds of thousands of distinct CDR3 sequences, approximately 15% seen once. Sequences were derived from PBMCs, mostly from graft donor cells, sampled 360 days after TCRalphabeta/CD19-depleted stem cell transplant. The V gene is TRBV7-9, the J gene TRBJ2-5; TRBD1 is a possible D gene (6 bases). This receptor was taken from a male patient under 18 who had a stem cell transplant for acute lymphoblastic leukemia, so the T cells may come from the graft donor. In DNA, the CDR3 is TGTGCCAGCAGCTTAAGGGACACGGAGACCCAGTACTTC. Translation: CASSLRDTETQYF. Supplemented by reference TRBV7-9 and TRBJ2-5, the full variable domain reads DTGVSQNPRHKITKRGQNVTFRCDPISEHNRLYWYRQTLGQGPEFLTYFQNEAQLEKSRLLSDRFSAERPKGSFSTLEIQRTEQGDSAMYLCASSLRDTETQYFGPGTRLLVL.